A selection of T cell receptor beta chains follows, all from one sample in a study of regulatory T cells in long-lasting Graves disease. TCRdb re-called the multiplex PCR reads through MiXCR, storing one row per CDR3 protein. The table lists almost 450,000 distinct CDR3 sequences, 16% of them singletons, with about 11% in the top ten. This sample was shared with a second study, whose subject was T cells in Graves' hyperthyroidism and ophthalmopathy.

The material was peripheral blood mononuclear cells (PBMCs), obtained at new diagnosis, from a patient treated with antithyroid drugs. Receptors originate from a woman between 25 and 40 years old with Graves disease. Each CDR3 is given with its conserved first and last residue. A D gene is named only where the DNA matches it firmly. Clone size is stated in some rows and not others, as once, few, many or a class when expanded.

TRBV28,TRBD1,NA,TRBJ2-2,TGTGCCAGCAGACAGGGGGGCACCGGGGAGCTGTTTTTT,CASRQGGTGELFF
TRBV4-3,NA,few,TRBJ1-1,TGCGCCAGCAGCCAGGGGATTAACACTGAAGCTTTCTTT,CASSQGINTEAFF
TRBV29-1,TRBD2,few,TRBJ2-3,TGCAGCGTTGGGGCTAGCGGGACCACAGATACGCAGTATTTT,CSVGASGTTDTQYF
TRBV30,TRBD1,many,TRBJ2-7,TGTGCCTGGAGACCCTCGGTCCTGGAATGGGACAGGAGATTCTACGAGCAGTACTTC,CAWRPSVLEWDRRFYEQYF
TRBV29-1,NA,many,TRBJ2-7,TGCAGCGTTACCACAGGGAGAGACTACGAGCAGTACTTC,CSVTTGRDYEQYF
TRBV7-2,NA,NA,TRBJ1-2,TGTGCCAGCAGCCCCGGACAGGGCTACACCTTC,CASSPGQGYTF
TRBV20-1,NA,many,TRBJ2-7,TGCAGTGCTAGTCTAAGGAGCTCCTACGAGCAGTACTTC,CSASLRSSYEQYF
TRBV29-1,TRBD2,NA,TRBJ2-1,TGCAGCGTTGAAGCGCAACTAGCGGGAGGGTACAATGAGCAGTTCTTC,CSVEAQLAGGYNEQFF
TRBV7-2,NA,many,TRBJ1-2,TGTGCCAGCAGCTTAGGCGCAACGAGGGACTATGGCTACACCTTC,CASSLGATRDYGYTF
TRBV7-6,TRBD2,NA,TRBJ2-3,TGTGCCAGCAGCTTACCCGTTGTCGGCGGGAGAGAATATTTT,CASSLPVVGGREYF
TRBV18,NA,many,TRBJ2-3,TGTGCCAGCTCGAACAGGGACCGCACAGATACGCAGTATTTT,CASSNRDRTDTQYF
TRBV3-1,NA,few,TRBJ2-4,TGTGCCAGCAGCCAAACTACGGTAGCCAAAAACATTCAGTACTTC,CASSQTTVAKNIQYF
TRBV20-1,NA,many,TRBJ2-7,TGCAGTGGCGAACTAGCTGCCTCTAGCTCCTACGAGCAGTACTTC,CSGELAASSSYEQYF
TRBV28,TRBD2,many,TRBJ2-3,TGTGCCAGCAGTTTTCCACTAGCGGGAGGCGGAGATACGCAGTATTTT,CASSFPLAGGGDTQYF
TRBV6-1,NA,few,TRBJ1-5,TGTGCCAGCAGGGTCCTAGCAAATCAGCCCCAGCATTTT,CASRVLANQPQHF
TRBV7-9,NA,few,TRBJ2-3,TGTGCCAGCAGTTATAATCAGGGGGATACGCAGTATTTT,CASSYNQGDTQYF
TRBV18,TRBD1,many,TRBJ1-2,TGTGCCAGCTCAACAGGGGATGGCTACACCTTC,CASSTGDGYTF
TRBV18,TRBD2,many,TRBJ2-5,TGTGCCAGCTCACCAGGGGCTAGCGGGAGAGTTCAACGACAAGAGACCCAGTACTTC,CASSPGASGRVQRQETQYF
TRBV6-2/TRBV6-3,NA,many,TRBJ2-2,TGTGCCAGCACGAAGTCTCGGGCCAATACCGGGGAGCTGTTTTTT,CASTKSRANTGELFF
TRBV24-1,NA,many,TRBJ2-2,TGTGCCACCAGTGACTCAGACAGGATTTACACCGGGGAGCTGTTTTTT,CATSDSDRIYTGELFF
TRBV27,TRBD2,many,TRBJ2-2,TGTGCCAGCAGTCTCCAGGGACTAGCGGAGAACACCGGGGAGCTGTTTTTT,CASSLQGLAENTGELFF
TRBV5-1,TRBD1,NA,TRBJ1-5,TGCGCCAGCAGCCCTGACAGGGGAGGTCAGCCCCAGCATTTT,CASSPDRGGQPQHF
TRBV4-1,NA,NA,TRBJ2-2,TGCGCCAGCAGCCAAGAACCCCACGCGGGTGAATTTCCCGGGGAGCTGTTTTTT,CASSQEPHAGEFPGELFF
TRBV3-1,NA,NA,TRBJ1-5,TGTGCCAGCAGCCCGGACGGCCCCGGGATAAGCAATCAGCCCCAGCATTTT,CASSPDGPGISNQPQHF
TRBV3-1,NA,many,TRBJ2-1,TGTGCCAGCAGCCGGGACCCTGATACCTACAATGAGCAGTTCTTC,CASSRDPDTYNEQFF
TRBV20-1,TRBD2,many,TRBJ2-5,TGCAGTGCTGCTAGCGGCCAAGAGACCCAGTACTTC,CSAASGQETQYF
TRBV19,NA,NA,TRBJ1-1,TGTGCCAGTAGCCGATACGACACTGAAGCTTTCTTT,CASSRYDTEAFF
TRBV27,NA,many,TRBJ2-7,TGTGCCAGCAGTTTTGGGGGCCAAAGCGAGCAGTACTTC,CASSFGGQSEQYF
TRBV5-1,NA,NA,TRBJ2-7,TGCGCCAGCAGCCGTGGACTGGAGGGGCCCTACGAGCAGTACTTC,CASSRGLEGPYEQYF
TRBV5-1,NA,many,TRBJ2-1,TGCGCCAGCAGCTTGAGTGATGAGCAGTTCTTC,CASSLSDEQFF
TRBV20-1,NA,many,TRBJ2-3,TGCAGTGCGCCCCTGGGCGATACGCAGTATTTT,CSAPLGDTQYF
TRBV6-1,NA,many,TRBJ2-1,TGTGCCAGCCTAGGGGGTAGCTCCTACAATGAGCAGTTCTTC,CASLGGSSYNEQFF
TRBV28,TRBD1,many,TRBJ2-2,TGTGCCAGCGGATTTGGAAAGACAGGGGCGCCAACGAACACCGGGGAGCTGTTTTTT,CASGFGKTGAPTNTGELFF
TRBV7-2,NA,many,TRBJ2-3,TGTGCCAGCAGCTTAAACCGGCGGGCGCAGTATTTT,CASSLNRRAQYF
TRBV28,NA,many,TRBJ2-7,TGTGCCAGCCGGGGTTACTACGAGCAGTACTTC,CASRGYYEQYF
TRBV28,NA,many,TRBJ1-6,TGTGCCATCGGAGCACAACCCTCTTATTCACCCCTCCACTTT,CAIGAQPSYSPLHF
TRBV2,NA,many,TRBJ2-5,TGTGCCAGCAGTGAATCCCGTGGGGAAGAGACCCAGTACTTC,CASSESRGEETQYF
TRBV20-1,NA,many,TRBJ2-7,TGCAGTGCTAGTAGACCGGCCTACGAGCAGTACTTC,CSASRPAYEQYF
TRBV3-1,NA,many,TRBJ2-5,TGTGCCAGCAGCCAAACCCAACCCCAGTACTTC,CASSQTQPQYF
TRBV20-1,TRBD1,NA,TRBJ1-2,TGCAGTGCTCCAGGGGGTTCACCGATTTATGGCTACACCTTC,CSAPGGSPIYGYTF